This TCR beta chain was sequenced for a study of blood T cells in healthy people across ages. With a J-beta primer mix and a sample-barcoded 5' primer, a second PCR ran about 7 to 12 cycles. TCRdb fed the 5' RACE reads into MiXCR, producing one record per CDR3 protein. The repertoire consists of around 940,000 distinct CDR3 sequences, with 51% occurring once and the leading ten covering 20% to 25%. The V and J ends lost 5 bases and 0 bases, in that order; junction bases with no gene match: 7. The CDR3 has 15 amino acids. Germline loops: CDR1 DFQATT, CDR2 SNEGSKA (reference sequence). This clonotype was obtained from an older woman in good health. Sample: blood. This chain connects TRBV20-1 to TRBJ2-1; 7 bases are shared with TRBD2. The CDR3 DNA sequence: TGCAGTGCTGTCGCGGGAGCTCCCTCCTACAATGAGCAGTTCTTC. Amino acids: CSAVAGAPSYNEQFF.